Each of the 15 T cell receptor beta chains below was sequenced from the same sample in a study of blood T cell repertoires in COVID-19. The method was immunoSEQ multiplex PCR; TCRdb's version includes in-frame clones alone and lacks a portion of them. Here the sample spans approximately 69,000 clones, approximately 86% being singletons. Material: peripheral blood. The receptors originated from a human donor in a cohort sampled during active COVID-19.

This chain links TRBV30 with TRBJ2-6; 10 bases are a match to TRBD2. Germline V CDR1 and CDR2: GTSNPN, SVGIG (reference sequence). V dropped 6 bases and J dropped 1; count of bases not matched to a gene: 9. The CDR3 has 17 residues. CDR3 bases: TGTGCCTGCCAGCGGGAGGGGGCGCCGTCTGGGGCCAACGTCCTGACTTTC. Translation gives CACQREGAPSGANVLTF.

The chain has TRBV20-1 and TRBJ1-1; D is unresolved. The CDR3 consists of 11 residues. V was trimmed by 3 bases and J by 2 bases, leaving 4 bases between them. From germline, CDR1 is DFQATT and CDR2 SNEGSKA (reference sequence). CDR3 nucleotides: TGCAGTGCTAGTCAAAACACTGAAGCTTTCTTT. Amino acids: CSASQNTEAFF.

The chain links TRBV2 to TRBJ2-1; tentatively, D is TRBD2 (5 bases). Germline V CDR1 and CDR2: SNHLY, FYNNEI. CDR3 size: 14 residues. V was trimmed by 6 bases and J by 0 bases, leaving 9 bases between them. Here the CDR3 reads CASRRGSSYNEQFF. CDR3 bases: TGTGCCAGCAGGAGAGGGAGCTCCTACAATGAGCAGTTCTTC.

The rearrangement links TRBV5-1 to TRBJ1-2; D perhaps matches TRBD1 (5 bases). The CDR3 contains 13 residues. Germline V gene data show CDR1 as SGHRS and CDR2 as YFSETQ. With 4 bases removed from V and 7 bases from J, the gap between germline ends came to 14 bases. The CDR3 spells CASSGMPGLGYTF. The CDR3 DNA follows: TGCGCCAGCAGCGGAATGCCAGGGCTTGGCTACACCTTC.

CDR3 region: CSAPRRGTYTF. Here the CDR3 DNA reads TGCAGTGCGCCCCGCAGGGGAACCTACACCTTC. V and J are TRBV20-1 and TRBJ1-2, with D possibly being TRBD1 (6 bases). V was trimmed by 6 bases and J by 10 bases, leaving 15 bases between them. This CDR3 is built from 11 residues. Per germline, CDR1 DFQATT and CDR2 SNEGSKA (reference sequence).

The chain joins TRBV7-9 to TRBJ1-1; no firm D call. CDR1 SEHNR and CDR2 FQNEAQ come from the germline V gene (reference sequence). The V end was cut by 8 bases, the J end by 4 bases, with 17 bases between. The CDR3 runs to 14 residues. As DNA, the CDR3 is TGTGCCAGCTCGGTCGGAGTCGGCGGCACTGAAGCTTTCTTT. Amino acids: CASSVGVGGTEAFF.

CDR3 in DNA: TGTGCCAGCAGCCAAGGTCCAGTCACAGATACGCAGTATTTT. Its translation is CASSQGPVTDTQYF. The chain employs TRBV3-1 (or the pseudogene TRBV3-2) and TRBJ2-3; D remains ambiguous. The germline V and J ends were trimmed by 1 base and 2 bases, with 7 bases remaining between them. The CDR3 extends over 14 amino acids. Germline V gives CDR1 LGHDT, CDR2 YNNKEL (reference sequence).

This rearrangement joins TRBV7-9 to TRBJ2-7; 8 bases fit TRBD1. Germline assignment: CDR1 SEHNR and CDR2 FQNEAQ (reference sequence). J lost 0 bases, V lost 3 bases, and 4 bases had no gene match. The CDR3 is 15 residues long. The CDR3 region has the DNA TGTGCCAGCAGCTTTACAGGGGGTCTCTCCTACGAGCAGTACTTC. Residues: CASSFTGGLSYEQYF.

The chain recombines TRBV10-3 with TRBJ1-2, with D possibly TRBD1 on 6 matching bases. Germline-derived CDR1 and CDR2 are ENHRY and SYGVKD. V lost 0 bases, J lost 1 base, and 15 bases lay in between. The CDR3 is made up of 17 amino acids. The CDR3 loop is CAISESAGRGSNYGYTF. The CDR3 bases are TGTGCCATCAGTGAGTCGGCCGGAAGGGGGAGTAACTATGGCTACACCTTC.

The V call is TRBV5-1, the J call TRBJ1-1; TRBD1 is a possible D gene (5 bases). The CDR3 consists of 15 residues. Per germline, CDR1 SGHRS and CDR2 YFSETQ. V gave up 3 bases and J gave up 1 base, with 13 bases separating them. The CDR3 protein is CASSSGGGRNTEAFF. CDR3 in DNA: TGCGCCAGCAGCTCCGGGGGAGGGAGGAACACTGAAGCTTTCTTT.

The chain is built from TRBV28 and TRBJ1-4, with D maybe TRBD1 (6 bases). The CDR3 loop spans 14 amino acids. Germline assignment: CDR1 MDHEN and CDR2 SYDVKM. V lost 6 bases and J lost 0, with 8 bases in between. CDR3 amino acids: CASSSGATNEKLFF. DNA of the CDR3: TGTGCCAGCAGCTCAGGGGCAACTAATGAAAAACTGTTTTTT.

The V gene is TRBV5-1, the J gene TRBJ2-5, with 9 bases matching TRBD1. The CDR3 has 15 amino acids. The germline gives CDR1 SGHRS, CDR2 YFSETQ. The ends lost 0 bases at V and 7 bases at J; junction bases unmatched: 7. The CDR3 spells CASSLEGQGGSTQYF. As DNA, the CDR3 is TGCGCCAGCAGCTTGGAGGGACAGGGAGGATCGACCCAGTACTTC.

Comment on this clone: Other DNA variants within this sample encode the same CDR3. This sequence joins TRBV2 and TRBJ2-7, with 7 bases identical to TRBD1. Germline V CDR1 and CDR2: SNHLY, FYNNEI. The CDR3 contains 12 residues. V lost 4 bases, J lost 3 bases, and 0 bases stayed unmatched. The CDR3 coding sequence is TGTGCCAGCAGTGGGGACAGCTACGAGCAGTACTTC. Amino acid sequence: CASSGDSYEQYF.

The chain links TRBV3-1 (or the pseudogene TRBV3-2) to TRBJ1-1; D uncertain. The CDR3 runs to 14 residues. V lost 1 base, J lost 3 bases, and 9 bases lay in between. From germline, CDR1 is LGHDT and CDR2 YNNKEL (reference sequence). DNA for the CDR3: TGTGCCAGCAGCCAAGCGGGTAGCTACACTGAAGCTTTCTTT. Its protein product is CASSQAGSYTEAFF.

This rearrangement joins TRBV7-9 to TRBJ2-1, with TRBD2 matching 11 bases. The CDR3 length is 16 residues. Germline V lookup: CDR1 SEHNR, CDR2 FQNEAQ (reference sequence). V gave up 1 base and J gave up 12 bases; unmatched junction bases: 11. This CDR3 reads CASSLGTTSGTVGQFF. As DNA, the CDR3 is TGTGCCAGCAGCTTAGGGACGACTAGCGGGACGGTCGGGCAGTTCTTC.